A single sample gave rise to the 26 T cell receptor beta chains below, sequenced in a study of PD-1 blockade in classical Hodgkin lymphoma. Assay: immunoSEQ multiplex PCR; the TCRdb copy retains only in-frame clones and omits some. The data contain roughly 140,000 clones, around 73% of them singletons. No patient escaped relapse after autologous stem cell transplantation, and brentuximab vedotin exposure varied. Sequences were derived from peripheral blood mononuclear cells (PBMCs), sampled before the second cycle of nivolumab. The receptors shown here come from a human donor with classical Hodgkin lymphoma.

V and J are TRBV6-1 and TRBJ2-3; 10 bases align to TRBD2. Losses at the gene ends were 1 base for V and 0 bases for J; bases not matched to a gene: 7. CDR3 size: 18 residues. The germline CDR1 and CDR2 sequences are MNHNS and SASEGT. CDR3 in amino acids: CASSEGPLAGVSTDTQYF. CDR3 nucleotide sequence: TGTGCCAGCAGTGAAGGCCCCCTAGCGGGAGTTAGCACAGATACGCAGTATTTT.

This chain uses TRBV6-6 with TRBJ1-2, with a weak D call TRBD1 (6 bases). V dropped 6 bases and J dropped 5 bases, with 13 bases sitting between them. Germline V lookup: CDR1 MNHNY, CDR2 SVGAGI (reference sequence). There are 13 residues in the CDR3. The CDR3 protein is CASSVTQGYGYTF. The CDR3 nucleotides are TGTGCCAGCAGCGTGACCCAGGGGTATGGCTACACCTTC.

The rearrangement uses TRBV4-3 and TRBJ1-2; 9 positions agree with TRBD1. Germline CDR1 LGHNA, CDR2 YSLEER. The CDR3 is made up of 15 amino acids. J was trimmed by 6 bases and V by 2 bases; bases with no gene match: 7. CDR3 sequence reads: CASSQIAGQGDGYTF. The CDR3 bases are TGCGCCAGCAGCCAAATTGCGGGACAGGGTGATGGCTACACCTTC.

The chain combines TRBV9 with TRBJ1-3, with D possibly TRBD1 on 5 matching bases. The CDR3 consists of 14 residues. Germline lookup yields CDR1 SGDLS and CDR2 YYNGEE. The ends were cut back, 3 bases at V and 9 bases at J, with 16 bases in the middle. The CDR3: CASSATQAFGTIYF. For the CDR3, the DNA is TGTGCCAGCAGCGCAACACAGGCCTTTGGCACCATATATTTT.

This clone has only a few counts. This chain uses TRBV10-3 with TRBJ1-4; TRBD1 is a possible D gene (6 bases). CDR3 length: 15 residues. The V end was cut by 3 bases, the J end by 8 bases, with 16 bases between. Germline V lookup: CDR1 ENHRY, CDR2 SYGVKD. The CDR3, as DNA: TGTGCCATCAGTGATCGGCAGGGGTGGAACGAAAAACTGTTTTTT. Translation: CAISDRQGWNEKLFF.

This clone was picked up many times. The chain combines TRBV2 with TRBJ2-1; TRBD2 agrees at 11 bases. CDR3 length: 15 amino acids. Looked up from germline, CDR1 is SNHLY and CDR2 is FYNNEI. The V and J ends lost 6 bases and 9 bases, in that order; junction bases with no gene match: 10. Written as DNA, the CDR3 is TGTGCCAGCAGCCGACTAGCGGGAACTCCTAGTGAGCAGTTCTTC. This sequence encodes CASSRLAGTPSEQFF.

The chain recombines TRBV4-3 with TRBJ2-1; 12 nucleotides line up with TRBD2. Germline values: CDR1 LGHNA, CDR2 YSLEER. The CDR3 consists of 18 residues. The junction had 9 bases not matched to a gene; V was cut back by 0 bases and J by 6 bases. The CDR3, as DNA: TGCGCCAGCAGCCAAGATCTGACGACTAGCGGGAGAGGCAATGAGCAGTTCTTC. Amino acid sequence: CASSQDLTTSGRGNEQFF.

This chain uses TRBV6-1 with TRBJ1-5; 7 positions match TRBD1. CDR1 is MNHNS, CDR2 SASEGT, per germline. The CDR3 contains 15 residues. The ends lost 6 bases at V and 5 bases at J; junction bases unmatched: 10. CDR3 in DNA: TGTGCCAGCAGCGCAGAACAGGGGTTTTATCAGCCCCAGCATTTT. Its translation: CASSAEQGFYQPQHF.

The chain recombines TRBV7-2 with TRBJ2-5; TRBD2 matches at 10 bases. The CDR3 sequence is 14 residues long. Germline CDR1 SGHTA, CDR2 FQGNSA. V trimming: 4 bases; J trimming: 5 bases; junction bases outside the gene matches: 4. In DNA, the CDR3 is TGTGCCAGCAGCTACCAGCGGGGGGGGGAGACCCAGTACTTC. Translated: CASSYQRGGETQYF.

The chain recombines TRBV20-1 with TRBJ2-4, with D tentatively TRBD2 (6 bases). Trimming left V 4 bases short and J 9 bases short, with 10 bases between. The germline V gene has CDR1 DFQATT and CDR2 SNEGSKA (reference sequence). CDR3 size: 11 residues. CDR3 DNA: TGCAGTGCTACTAGCGTCAGCATTCAGTACTTC. Translated, it gives CSATSVSIQYF.

The chain uses TRBV20-1 and TRBJ1-4; D remains ambiguous. The CDR3 totals 9 residues. Germline CDR1 DFQATT, CDR2 SNEGSKA (reference sequence). V was pared by 6 bases and J by 7 bases, with 3 bases between. CDR3 nucleotides: TGCAGTGCGACTGAAAAACTGTTTTTT. It specifies CSATEKLFF.

The chain couples TRBV27 to TRBJ2-5, with 8 bases that match TRBD1. The V and J ends lost 7 bases and 4 bases, in that order; junction bases with no gene match: 11. This CDR3 region has 15 residues. CDR1 is MNHEY, CDR2 SMNVEV, per germline (reference sequence). DNA of the CDR3: TGTGCCAGCAAAGACAACAGGGGGATTTCAGAGACCCAGTACTTC. This sequence encodes CASKDNRGISETQYF.

The chain has TRBV5-4 and TRBJ1-1, with 8 bases lining up with TRBD1. V lost 3 bases to trimming and J lost 7 bases; unmatched junction nucleotides: 8. The CDR3 length is 14 residues. Germline V gene sequence: CDR1 SGHNT, CDR2 YYREEE (reference sequence). The CDR3 loop is CASSYGQGAGEAFF. The CDR3 DNA follows: TGTGCCAGCAGCTACGGGCAGGGGGCAGGTGAAGCTTTCTTT.

The chain joins TRBV6-5 to TRBJ1-2; D uncertain. V was clipped by 2 bases and J by 9 bases, with 16 bases between them. In germline, CDR1 is MNHEY, CDR2 SVGAGI. The CDR3 sequence is 14 residues long. The CDR3 DNA follows: TGTGCCAGCAGTTACGGTATGGGGTTAGTGAGCTACACCTTC. Its translation: CASSYGMGLVSYTF.

The V and J genes are TRBV5-4 and TRBJ2-3, with D perhaps assigned TRBD1 or TRBD2 (5 bases each). Trimming took off 3 bases at V and 0 bases at J, with 5 bases between the two ends. The germline V gene has CDR1 SGHNT and CDR2 YYREEE (reference sequence). This CDR3 has 13 amino acids. DNA of the CDR3: TGTGCCAGCAGCTGGGACAGCACAGATACGCAGTATTTT. It yields the protein CASSWDSTDTQYF.

The chain recombines TRBV19 with TRBJ2-7; 9 nucleotides align to TRBD1. The CDR3 length is 15 residues. Unmatched junction bases numbered 7, after V lost 4 bases and J lost 3 bases. Germline lookup yields CDR1 LNHDA and CDR2 SQIVND (reference sequence). The CDR3 sequence is CASSNSQGASYEQYF. The CDR3 nucleotides read TGTGCCAGTAGTAACTCACAGGGGGCGAGCTACGAGCAGTACTTC. Full variable domain (remainder filled in from reference TRBV19 and TRBJ2-7): DGGITQSPKYLFRKEGQNVTLSCEQNLNHDAMYWYRQDPGQGLRLIYYSQIVNDFQKGDIAEGYSVSREKKESFPLTVTSAQKNPTAFYLCASSNSQGASYEQYFGPGTRLTVT.

This rearrangement joins TRBV4-3 to TRBJ2-5; TRBD1 aligns across 10 bases. TRBJ2-7 matches the DNA end more closely, so the J call is doubtful. This CDR3 is 16 amino acids long. Germline V gene sequence: CDR1 LGHNA, CDR2 YSLEER. As DNA, the CDR3 is TGCGCCAGCAGCCAATGGACAGGGGGGAACCCCTACGAGCAGTACTTC. It translates to CASSQWTGGNPYEQYF.

This clone was observed a few times. This sequence joins TRBV10-3 and TRBJ1-2; possibly TRBD1 for D (6 bases). The V gene's germline CDR1 is ENHRY and CDR2 SYGVKD. This CDR3 contains 16 residues. V was trimmed by 4 bases and J by 0 bases, leaving 15 bases between them. This CDR3 reads CAISGTGQQANYGYTF. The CDR3 nucleotides are TGTGCCATCAGTGGGACTGGACAGCAAGCTAACTATGGCTACACCTTC.

The J gene is TRBJ1-1, the V gene TRBV5-4; unclear D gene. The CDR3 runs 17 residues. V was pared by 6 bases and J by 0 bases, with 21 bases between. CDR1 and CDR2 (germline): SGHNT, YYREEE (reference sequence). CDR3 residues: CASTPPRYPGVNTEAFF. CDR3 DNA: TGTGCCAGCACTCCCCCTCGGTACCCCGGGGTGAACACTGAAGCTTTCTTT.

J is TRBJ2-1 and V is TRBV7-2, with D perhaps TRBD2 (6 bases). V was pared by 4 bases and J by 8 bases, with 12 bases between. Germline values: CDR1 SGHTA, CDR2 FQGNSA. CDR3 length: 13 residues. The DNA of the CDR3 is TGTGCCAGCAGCTCGGGGGACTTATATGAGCAGTTCTTC. Protein: CASSSGDLYEQFF. Filled out from reference TRBV7-2 and TRBJ2-1, the complete variable domain reads GAGVSQSPSNKVTEKGKDVELRCDPISGHTALYWYRQSLGQGLEFLIYFQGNSAPDKSGLPSDRFSAERTGGSVSTLTIQRTQQEDSAVYLCASSSGDLYEQFFGPGTRLTVL.

This clone came up a few times. The chain has TRBV7-9 and TRBJ1-2, with D perhaps TRBD1 (6 bases). Germline V gene data show CDR1 as SEHNR and CDR2 as FQNEAQ (reference sequence). Deletions cut 6 bases from V and 6 bases from J, with 17 bases between. The CDR3 has 14 residues. CDR3: CASSLRDTKNGYTF. CDR3 bases: TGTGCCAGCAGTCTTCGGGACACTAAGAATGGCTACACCTTC. Variable domain in full (rest from reference TRBV7-9 and TRBJ1-2): DTGVSQNPRHKITKRGQNVTFRCDPISEHNRLYWYRQTLGQGPEFLTYFQNEAQLEKSRLLSDRFSAERPKGSFSTLEIQRTEQGDSAMYLCASSLRDTKNGYTFGSGTRLTVV.

This clone was seen only a few times. The V call is TRBV19, the J call TRBJ2-2; D gene unclear. The ends were cut back, 1 base at V and 0 bases at J, with 3 bases in the middle. CDR3 length: 14 amino acids. The V gene's germline CDR1 is LNHDA and CDR2 SQIVND (reference sequence). Here the CDR3 DNA reads TGTGCCAGTAGTATAGGGGCGAACACCGGGGAGCTGTTTTTT. Amino acid sequence: CASSIGANTGELFF.

The chain uses TRBV19 and TRBJ1-4; D is uncertain. Trimming left V 4 bases short and J 0 bases short, with 9 bases between. The V gene's germline CDR1 is LNHDA and CDR2 SQIVND (reference sequence). The CDR3 covers 15 residues. The CDR3 sequence: CASSTPGTTNEKLFF. Written as DNA, the CDR3 is TGTGCCAGTAGTACGCCAGGAACAACTAATGAAAAACTGTTTTTT.

This clone was counted a few times. The V call is TRBV19, the J call TRBJ1-5, with a possible D match to TRBD1 (5 bases). The CDR3 totals 16 residues. The V end lost 1 base, the J end lost 5 bases, and 15 bases lay between the germline ends. In germline, CDR1 is LNHDA, CDR2 SQIVND (reference sequence). The CDR3 reads CASSIGLAGPHQPQHF. For the CDR3, the DNA is TGTGCCAGTAGTATAGGATTGGCGGGGCCGCATCAGCCCCAGCATTTT.

The V call is TRBV7-6, the J call TRBJ2-3; the D gene is possibly TRBD2 (7 bases). Trimming left V 6 bases short and J 6 bases short, with 13 bases between. CDR3 size: 13 residues. Germline loops: CDR1 SGHVS, CDR2 FNYEAQ. This CDR3 is CASSGGARDTQYF. The CDR3, as DNA: TGTGCCAGCAGTGGGGGGGCCAGGGATACGCAGTATTTT.

The rearrangement uses TRBV7-9 and TRBJ2-4, with 9 bases that match TRBD2. V dropped 5 bases and J dropped 7; count of bases not matched to a gene: 9. This CDR3 contains 15 residues. CDR1 and CDR2 from the germline V gene are SEHNR and FQNEAQ (reference sequence). CDR3 loop: CASSRVAGVGNIQYF. CDR3 coding DNA: TGTGCCAGCAGCCGGGTAGCGGGAGTAGGGAACATTCAGTACTTC.